This TCR beta chain was documented in a study of blood T cell repertoires in COVID-19. Study information: Donors in the United States, Italy and Spain gave samples during acute or convalescent COVID-19. PBMCs, B-cell-depleted T cells, or T cells provided the cDNA or gDNA that made up the material.

Per the authors' pipeline: Cell counts per sample came from amplifying reference gene primers. Sequenced by immunoSEQ multiplex PCR; TCRdb stores in-frame clones only, minus some. The V and J calls and the clone size are those of that table, but D and trimming were determined from the DNA. The table records 55,000 to 65,000 clones, 80% to 85% of them present only once. There are 14 residues in the CDR3. The germline V gene encodes CDR1 SGHRS and CDR2 YFSETQ. V was cut by 0 bases and J by 6 bases, with 7 bases left in between. The specimen sequenced was peripheral blood. The gene calls are TRBV5-1 and TRBJ1-6; TRBD1 is a possible D gene (6 bases). The TCR sequence derives from a human donor in a cohort sampled during active COVID-19. The CDR3 bases are TGCGCCAGCAGCTTGGGACAGGCTAATTCACCCCTCCACTTT. This codes for CASSLGQANSPLHF.